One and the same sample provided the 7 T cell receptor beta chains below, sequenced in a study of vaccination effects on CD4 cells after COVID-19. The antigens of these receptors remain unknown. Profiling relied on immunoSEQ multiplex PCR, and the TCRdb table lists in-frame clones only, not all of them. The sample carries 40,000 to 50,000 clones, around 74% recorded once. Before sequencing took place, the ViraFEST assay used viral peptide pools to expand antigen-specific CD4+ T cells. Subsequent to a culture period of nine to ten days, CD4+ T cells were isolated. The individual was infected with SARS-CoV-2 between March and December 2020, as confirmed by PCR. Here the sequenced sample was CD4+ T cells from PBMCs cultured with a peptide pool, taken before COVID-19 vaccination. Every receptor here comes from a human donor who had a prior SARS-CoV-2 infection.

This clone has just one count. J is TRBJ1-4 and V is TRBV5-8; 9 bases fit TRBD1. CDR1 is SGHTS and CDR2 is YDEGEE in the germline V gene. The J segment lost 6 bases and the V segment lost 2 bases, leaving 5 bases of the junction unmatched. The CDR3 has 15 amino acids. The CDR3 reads CASSLQGADDEKLFF. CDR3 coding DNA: TGTGCCAGCAGCTTACAGGGGGCGGATGATGAAAAACTGTTTTTT.

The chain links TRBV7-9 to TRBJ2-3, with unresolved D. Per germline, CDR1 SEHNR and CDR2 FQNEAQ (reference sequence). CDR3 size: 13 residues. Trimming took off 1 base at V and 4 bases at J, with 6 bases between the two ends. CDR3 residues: CASSLGGPDTQYF. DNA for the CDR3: TGTGCCAGCAGCTTAGGAGGTCCAGATACGCAGTATTTT.

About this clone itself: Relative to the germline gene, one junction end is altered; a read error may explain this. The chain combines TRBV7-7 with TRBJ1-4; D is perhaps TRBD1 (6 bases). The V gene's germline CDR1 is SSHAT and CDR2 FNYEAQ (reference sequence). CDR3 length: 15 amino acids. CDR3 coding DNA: TGTGCTAGCAGCACAGGCAGGGGTAATGGTGAAAAACTGTTTTTT. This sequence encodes CASSTGRGNGEKLFF.

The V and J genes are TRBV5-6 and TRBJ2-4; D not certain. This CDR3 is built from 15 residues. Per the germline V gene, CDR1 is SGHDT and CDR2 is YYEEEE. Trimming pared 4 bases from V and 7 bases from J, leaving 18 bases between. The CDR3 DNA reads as TGTGCCAGCAGCCTCCCCTTGGAAGGTGGGAACATTCAGTACTTC. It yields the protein CASSLPLEGGNIQYF.

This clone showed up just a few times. CDR3 bases: TGTGCCAGCAGCCAAGACGGGACCACGGGACGACACACAGATACGCAGTATTTT. This sequence encodes CASSQDGTTGRHTDTQYF. V is TRBV3-1 (or the pseudogene TRBV3-2) and J is TRBJ2-3; D may match TRBD1 or TRBD2 (5 bases each). V was clipped by 0 bases and J by 2 bases, with 18 bases between them. The V gene's germline CDR1 is LGHDT and CDR2 YNNKEL (reference sequence). The CDR3 is 18 amino acids.

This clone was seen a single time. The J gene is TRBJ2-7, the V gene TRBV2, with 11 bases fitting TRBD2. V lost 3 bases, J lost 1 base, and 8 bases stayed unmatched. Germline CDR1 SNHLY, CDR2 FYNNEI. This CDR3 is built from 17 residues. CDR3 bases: TGTGCCAGCAGTGATACTAGCGGGAGAAGTAGGTCCTACGAGCAGTACTTC. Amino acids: CASSDTSGRSRSYEQYF.

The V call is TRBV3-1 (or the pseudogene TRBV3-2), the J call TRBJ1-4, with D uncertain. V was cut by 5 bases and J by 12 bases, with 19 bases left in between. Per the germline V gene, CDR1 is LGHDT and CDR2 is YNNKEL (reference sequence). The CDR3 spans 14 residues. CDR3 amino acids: CASSATWADGELFF. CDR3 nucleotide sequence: TGTGCCAGCAGCGCGACCTGGGCCGATGGCGAACTGTTTTTT.